A single sample gave rise to the 7 T cell receptor beta chains below, sequenced in a study of blood T cell repertoires in COVID-19. The protocol was immunoSEQ multiplex PCR, while the TCRdb copy is restricted to in-frame clones and leaves out a portion. The data show around 240,000 clones, with around 88% seen just once and more than 2.5% held by the top ten. Sequenced: peripheral blood. These receptors originate from a woman aged 25 to 39 who had recovered from COVID-19.

V and J are TRBV7-9 and TRBJ2-7, with 11 bases matching TRBD2. CDR3 length: 14 amino acids. V dropped 1 base and J dropped 7; count of bases not matched to a gene: 3. Germline V gene lookup returns CDR1 SEHNR and CDR2 FQNEAQ (reference sequence). CDR3: CASSLVAGGPEQYF. In nucleotides, the CDR3 is TGTGCCAGCAGCTTAGTAGCGGGGGGGCCGGAGCAGTACTTC.

The chain carries TRBV6-6 and TRBJ2-1, with TRBD2 identical over 13 bases. Trimming at V came to 5 bases and at J to 4 bases, leaving 8 bases not matched to a gene. The CDR3 totals 17 residues. From germline, CDR1 is MNHNY and CDR2 SVGAGI (reference sequence). CDR3 sequence (DNA): TGTGCCAGCAGTCCATCCCCACTAGCGGGGGGGTACAATGAGCAGTTCTTC. This gives the protein CASSPSPLAGGYNEQFF.

This chain connects TRBV2 to TRBJ2-3; TRBD2 aligns across 8 bases. Germline V gene data show CDR1 as SNHLY and CDR2 as FYNNEI. This CDR3 is built from 15 residues. The junction had 6 bases not matched to a gene; V was cut back by 7 bases and J by 0 bases. The chain's CDR3 is CASIFSGVSTDTQYF. CDR3 bases: TGTGCCAGCATTTTTAGCGGGGTTAGCACAGATACGCAGTATTTT.

The chain carries TRBV2 and TRBJ2-1; D is possibly TRBD2 (7 bases). The V end was cut by 6 bases, the J end by 8 bases, with 14 bases between. This CDR3 comprises 13 residues. From germline, CDR1 is SNHLY and CDR2 FYNNEI. CDR3 nucleotides: TGTGCCAGCAGGGGGCCGGGGGGCGATGAGCAGTTCTTC. This encodes CASRGPGGDEQFF.

The table lists this clone with a few counts. The chain carries TRBV7-6 and TRBJ1-6, with TRBD1 identical over 10 bases. Germline CDR1 reads SGHVS; CDR2 reads FNYEAQ. V shed 1 base, J shed 10 bases, and the junction held 7 bases outside the gene matches. The CDR3 spans 16 residues. Here the CDR3 DNA reads TGTGCCAGCAGCTTAGGCCGGGACAGGGGAGGGTCACCCCTCCACTTT. Translated, it gives CASSLGRDRGGSPLHF.

The CDR3 DNA is TGTGCCAGAAGCTTAACCGGTTGTGCCGACAATGAGCAGTTCTTC. Amino acids: CARSLTGCADNEQFF. The chain carries TRBV7-5 and TRBJ2-1; the table calls TRBD2, which could not be checked here. TRBV7-5 is a pseudogene locus. CDR3 length equals 15 residues.

The chain combines TRBV5-1 with TRBJ2-6; 8 bases are shared with TRBD1. This CDR3 region has 17 residues. V shed 4 bases and J 2 bases; nucleotides not matched to a gene: 8. CDR1 and CDR2 (germline): SGHRS, YFSETQ. The DNA for the CDR3 is TGCGCCAGCAGCCCTGGACTCAGGGGGCCTGGGGCCAACGTCCTGACTTTC. Its translation is CASSPGLRGPGANVLTF. The whole variable domain, remainder taken from reference TRBV5-1 and TRBJ2-6, is KAGVTQTPRYLIKTRGQQVTLSCSPISGHRSVSWYQQTPGQGLQFLFEYFSETQRNKGNFPGRFSGRQFSNSRSEMNVSTLELGDSALYLCASSPGLRGPGANVLTFGAGSRLTVL.